The subject of this entry is one T cell receptor (beta chain). Its specificity is unknown. V was cut by 2 bases and J by 2 bases, with 7 bases left in between. CDR1 and CDR2 (germline): MDHEN, SYDVKM. The CDR3 is 14 amino acids. Expressed TCRB transcripts were sequenced after all isolated RNA was converted to cDNA. Measured with immunoSEQ multiplex PCR; TCRdb has only the in-frame clones, and not every one. Here the sample spans about 660,000 clones, roughly an eighth being singletons. The sample is drawn from a study of beta chain features in type 1 diabetes. Study findings and constraints: High TCR expression in some cells could lead to their over-representation in cDNA sequencing. Significant though moderate, a shortening of TCRB CDR3s appeared in all four CD4+ subsets of Type 1 diabetes patients. In the patient group, naive, central memory and Treg TCRB repertoires seemed more alike than in the healthy donor group.

The authors sorted CD4+ naive, central memory, regulatory and stem cell-like memory cells via CD45RO/CCR7/CD25/CD127/CD95/CD27. The sequencing input was naive CD4+ T cells from blood. This sequence originates from a man aged 18-30 years with type 1 diabetes. The chain employs TRBV28 and TRBJ1-5; no definite D call. CDR3 amino acids: CASSLGSGNQPQHF. Written as DNA, the CDR3 is TGTGCCAGCAGTTTAGGGAGTGGCAATCAGCCCCAGCATTTT.